The 4 T cell receptor beta chains in this list originate from one sample, sequenced in a study of a mutant IDH1 vaccine in newly diagnosed glioma. The time point: week 23, last vaccination. Doses of 300 ug of mutant IDH1 20-mer peptide were given with topical imiquimod. TCRdb's table, derived via immunoSEQ multiplex PCR, lists solely in-frame clones and lacks some. The sample gives 25,000 to 35,000 clones, around 89% of which show up once; around 2.4% is in the top ten. What these receptors recognize is not known. Sequences were derived from PBMCs, sampled from a glioma patient whose treatment included an IDH1 peptide vaccine. The receptors shown here come from a man aged 35 to 55 with glioma.

The chain recombines TRBV28 with TRBJ2-7, with TRBD2 matching over 10 bases. Germline V gene data show CDR1 as MDHEN and CDR2 as SYDVKM. V shed 5 bases, J shed 3 bases, and the junction held 10 bases outside the gene matches. The CDR3 sequence is 16 residues long. CDR3: CASSPYFSSGGYEQYF. In DNA form, the CDR3 reads TGTGCCAGCAGTCCATACTTCTCTAGCGGGGGCTACGAGCAGTACTTC.

This clone occurred once. The chain recombines TRBV7-9 with TRBJ2-7; perhaps TRBD2 as D (6 bases). There are 15 residues in the CDR3. V lost 7 bases and J 7 bases, leaving 23 bases between the germline ends. Germline CDR1 is SEHNR and CDR2 is FQNEAQ (reference sequence). The CDR3, as DNA: TGTGCCAGCACCCTCTTAACGGGAGTAATGGGGGAGCAGTACTTC. Its translation is CASTLLTGVMGEQYF.

This clone was observed a single time. The chain is built from TRBV6-1 and TRBJ2-7; D ambiguous. CDR1 and CDR2 (germline): MNHNS, SASEGT. The CDR3 runs 13 residues. The ends were cut back, 5 bases at V and 3 bases at J, with 11 bases in the middle. The CDR3 protein is CASSSLGGYEQYV. For the CDR3, the DNA is TGTGCCAGCAGTTCTCTTGGCGGCTACGAGCAGTACGTC.

The V and J genes are TRBV23-1 and TRBJ2-1; 7 nucleotides line up with TRBD1. TRBV23-1 is an open reading frame, and its role is uncertain. This CDR3 is 17 amino acids long. V dropped 7 bases and J dropped 0; count of bases not matched to a gene: 12. CDR3 in DNA: TGCGCCAGCATCGATCACAGGGGTGCTAGCTCCTACAATGAGCAGTTCTTC. Its protein product is CASIDHRGASSYNEQFF.